This note documents a single T cell receptor beta chain sequence. Antigen unknown. The sample is drawn from a study of Graves' ophthalmopathy and Graves' hyperthyroidism. Findings and limits, study-wide: The majority of expanded thyroid clonotypes above 0.001 frequency also occurred in blood. The study's model predicted ophthalmopathy progression at 70.59% sensitivity and almost 75% specificity.

RNA transcripts were the source from which TCR beta CDR3 regions were amplified. The first round was an RT-PCR with HTBI primers, and the second round was a multiplex PCR. MiXCR was run by TCRdb on the multiplex PCR reads, yielding one entry per CDR3 protein. The table lists approximately 640,000 distinct CDR3 sequences, just over 40% of them singletons. The CDR3 runs 16 residues. CDR1 is SGHTA, CDR2 FQGTGA, per germline. Trimming left V 2 bases short and J 1 base short, with 13 bases between. Sequencing input: peripheral blood. The chain joins TRBV7-3 to TRBJ2-3; D perhaps matches TRBD1 (5 bases). The clonotype was recovered from an adult man with Graves' ophthalmopathy. The CDR3 sequence: CASSLDSGLGTDTQYF. The CDR3 DNA is TGTGCCAGCAGCTTAGACAGTGGCTTGGGCACAGATACGCAGTATTTT. Using reference TRBV7-3 and TRBJ2-3 for the parts outside the CDR3, the full variable domain is GAGVSQTPSNKVTEKGKYVELRCDPISGHTALYWYRQSLGQGPEFLIYFQGTGAADDSGLPNDRFFAVRPEGSVSTLKIQRTERGDSAVYLCASSLDSGLGTDTQYFGPGTRLTVL.